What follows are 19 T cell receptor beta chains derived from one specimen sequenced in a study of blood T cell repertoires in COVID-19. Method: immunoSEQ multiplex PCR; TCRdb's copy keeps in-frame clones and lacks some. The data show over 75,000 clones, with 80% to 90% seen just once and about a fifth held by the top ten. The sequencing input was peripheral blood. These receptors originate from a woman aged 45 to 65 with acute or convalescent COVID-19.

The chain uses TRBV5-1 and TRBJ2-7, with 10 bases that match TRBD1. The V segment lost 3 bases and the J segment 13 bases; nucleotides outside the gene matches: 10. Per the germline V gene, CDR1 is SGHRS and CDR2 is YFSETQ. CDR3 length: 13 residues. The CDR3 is CASSWGTGEVHYF. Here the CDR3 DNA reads TGCGCCAGCAGCTGGGGGACAGGGGAGGTTCACTACTTC.

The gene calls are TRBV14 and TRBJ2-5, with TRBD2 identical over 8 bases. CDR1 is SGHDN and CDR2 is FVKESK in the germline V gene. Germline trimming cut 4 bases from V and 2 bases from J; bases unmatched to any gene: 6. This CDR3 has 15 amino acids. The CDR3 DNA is TGTGCCAGCAGCCTCCTAGCGGGTAGGCAAGAGACCCAGTACTTC. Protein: CASSLLAGRQETQYF.

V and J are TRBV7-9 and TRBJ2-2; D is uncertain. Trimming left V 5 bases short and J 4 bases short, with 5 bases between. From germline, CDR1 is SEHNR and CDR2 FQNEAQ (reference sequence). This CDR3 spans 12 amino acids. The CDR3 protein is CASSLSTGELFF. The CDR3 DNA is TGTGCCAGCAGCCTCTCCACCGGGGAGCTGTTTTTT.

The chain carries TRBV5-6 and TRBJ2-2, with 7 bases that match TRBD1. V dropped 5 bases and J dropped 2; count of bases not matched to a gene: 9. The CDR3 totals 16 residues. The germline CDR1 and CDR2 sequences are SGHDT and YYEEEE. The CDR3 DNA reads TGTGCCAGCAGACGACGGACAGGATTAAACACCGGGGAGCTGTTTTTT. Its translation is CASRRRTGLNTGELFF. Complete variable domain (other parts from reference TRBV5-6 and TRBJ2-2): DAGVTQSPTHLIKTRGQQVTLRCSPKSGHDTVSWYQQALGQGPQFIFQYYEEEERQRGNFPDRFSGHQFPNYSSELNVNALLLGDSALYLCASRRRTGLNTGELFFGEGSRLTVL.

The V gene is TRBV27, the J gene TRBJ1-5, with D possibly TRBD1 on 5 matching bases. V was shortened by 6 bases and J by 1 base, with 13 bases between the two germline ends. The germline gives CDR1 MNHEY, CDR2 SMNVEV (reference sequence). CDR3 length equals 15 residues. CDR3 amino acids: CASRPTAGSNQPQHF. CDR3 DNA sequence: TGTGCCAGCAGGCCGACTGCAGGGAGCAATCAGCCCCAGCATTTT.

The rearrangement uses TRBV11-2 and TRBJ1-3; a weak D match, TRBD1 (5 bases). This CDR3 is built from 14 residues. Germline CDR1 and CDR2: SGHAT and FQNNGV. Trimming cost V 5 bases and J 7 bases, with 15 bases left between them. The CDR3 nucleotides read TGTGCCAGCAGCCCTATGCAGGGAAGGAACACCATATATTTT. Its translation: CASSPMQGRNTIYF.

CDR3 DNA sequence: TGCAGCGTTGGGCATAGCACAGATACGCAGTATTTT. Its translation is CSVGHSTDTQYF. The chain is built from TRBV29-1 and TRBJ2-3, with D uncertain. Per germline, CDR1 SQVTM and CDR2 ANQGSEA. This CDR3 spans 12 amino acids. Trimming left V 4 bases short and J 0 bases short, with 5 bases between.

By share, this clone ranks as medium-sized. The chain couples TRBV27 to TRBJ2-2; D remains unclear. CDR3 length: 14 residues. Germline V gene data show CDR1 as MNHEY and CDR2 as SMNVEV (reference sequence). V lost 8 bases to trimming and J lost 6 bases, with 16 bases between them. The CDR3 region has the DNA TGTGCCAGCCTTGGGCACCCGCGATCCGGGGAGCTGTTTTTT. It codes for CASLGHPRSGELFF.

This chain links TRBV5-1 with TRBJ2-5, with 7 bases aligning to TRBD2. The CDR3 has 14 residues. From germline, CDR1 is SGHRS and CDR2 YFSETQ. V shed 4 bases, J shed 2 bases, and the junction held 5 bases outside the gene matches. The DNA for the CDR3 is TGCGCCAGCAGCAGCGGGGAGAGTCAAGAGACCCAGTACTTC. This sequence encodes CASSSGESQETQYF. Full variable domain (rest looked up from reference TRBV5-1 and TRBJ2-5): KAGVTQTPRYLIKTRGQQVTLSCSPISGHRSVSWYQQTPGQGLQFLFEYFSETQRNKGNFPGRFSGRQFSNSRSEMNVSTLELGDSALYLCASSSGESQETQYFGPGTRLLVL.

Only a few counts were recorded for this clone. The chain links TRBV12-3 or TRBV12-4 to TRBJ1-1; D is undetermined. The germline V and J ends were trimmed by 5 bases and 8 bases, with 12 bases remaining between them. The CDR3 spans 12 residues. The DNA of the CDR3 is TGTGCCAGCAGTCTTATCTCCGGGGAAGCTTTCTTT. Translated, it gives CASSLISGEAFF.

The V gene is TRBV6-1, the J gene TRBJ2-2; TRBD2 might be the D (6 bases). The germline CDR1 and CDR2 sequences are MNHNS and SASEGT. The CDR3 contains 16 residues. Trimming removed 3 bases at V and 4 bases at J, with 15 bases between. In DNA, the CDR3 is TGTGCCAGCAGTGATACCGGGGGTTACCTCACCGGGGAGCTGTTTTTT. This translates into CASSDTGGYLTGELFF.

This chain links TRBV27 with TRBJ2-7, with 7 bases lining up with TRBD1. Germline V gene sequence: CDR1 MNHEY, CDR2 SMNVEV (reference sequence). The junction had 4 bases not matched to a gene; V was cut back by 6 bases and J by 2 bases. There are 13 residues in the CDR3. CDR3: CASSPGQTYEQYF. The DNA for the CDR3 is TGTGCCAGCAGCCCGGGACAGACCTACGAGCAGTACTTC.

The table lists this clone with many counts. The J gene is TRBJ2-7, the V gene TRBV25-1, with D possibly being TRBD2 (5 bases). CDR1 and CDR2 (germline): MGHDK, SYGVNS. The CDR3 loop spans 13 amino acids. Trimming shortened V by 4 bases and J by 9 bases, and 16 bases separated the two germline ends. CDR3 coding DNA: TGTGCCAGCAGTGTAGCAGGCACGGGGTCGCAGTACTTC. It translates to CASSVAGTGSQYF.

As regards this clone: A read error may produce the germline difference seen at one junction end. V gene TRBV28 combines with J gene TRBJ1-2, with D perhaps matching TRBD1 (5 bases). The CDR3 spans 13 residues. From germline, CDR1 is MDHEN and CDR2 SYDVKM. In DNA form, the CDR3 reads TGTGCCAGCAGTTTAGGCACAGGCTATGACTACACCTTC. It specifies CASSLGTGYDYTF.

The CDR3 reads CASSLRLAGDPGVGNEQFF. The CDR3, as DNA: TGTGCCAGCAGCCTACGACTAGCGGGGGACCCTGGGGTGGGCAATGAGCAGTTCTTC. This chain connects TRBV7-6 to TRBJ2-1; 12 bases agree with TRBD2. Germline-derived CDR1 and CDR2 are SGHVS and FNYEAQ. This CDR3 contains 19 residues. Trimming at V came to 5 bases and at J to 6 bases, leaving 17 bases not matched to a gene.

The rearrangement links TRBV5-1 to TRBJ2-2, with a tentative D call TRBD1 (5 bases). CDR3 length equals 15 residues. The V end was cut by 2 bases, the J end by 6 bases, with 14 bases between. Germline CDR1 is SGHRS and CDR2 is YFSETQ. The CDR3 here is CASSFVGPESGELFF. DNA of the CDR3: TGCGCCAGCAGCTTTGTGGGGCCGGAATCCGGGGAGCTGTTTTTT.

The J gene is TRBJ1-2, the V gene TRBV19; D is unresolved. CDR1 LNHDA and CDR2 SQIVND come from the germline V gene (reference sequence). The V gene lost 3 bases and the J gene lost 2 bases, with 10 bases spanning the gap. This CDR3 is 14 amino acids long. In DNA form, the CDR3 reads TGTGCCAGTAGTATGGGGAGCACAAACTATGGCTACACCTTC. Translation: CASSMGSTNYGYTF.

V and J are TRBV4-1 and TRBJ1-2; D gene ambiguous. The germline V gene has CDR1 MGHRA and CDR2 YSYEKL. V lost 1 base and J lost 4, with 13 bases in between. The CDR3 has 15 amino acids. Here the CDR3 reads CASSQAHGRIYGYTF. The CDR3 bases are TGCGCCAGCAGCCAAGCGCATGGGCGAATCTATGGCTACACCTTC.

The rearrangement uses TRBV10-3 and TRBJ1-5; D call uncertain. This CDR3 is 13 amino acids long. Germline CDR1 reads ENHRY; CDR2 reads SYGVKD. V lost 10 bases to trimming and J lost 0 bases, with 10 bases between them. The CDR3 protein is CATGLNSNQPQHF. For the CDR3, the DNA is TGTGCCACCGGACTTAATAGCAATCAGCCCCAGCATTTT.